This passage covers 2 T cell receptor beta chains from one sample sequenced in a study of blood T cell repertoires in COVID-19. Assay used: immunoSEQ multiplex PCR; TCRdb lists only in-frame clones, some missing. This sample yields a few hundred thousand clones, of which more than 75% are seen a single time; roughly 8.2% belongs to the top ten. Specimen: peripheral blood. The source of these receptors is a woman aged 80 or over with COVID-19, enrolled during active disease.

The chain has TRBV2 and TRBJ1-5, with TRBD1 matching 9 bases. CDR3 length: 14 amino acids. J gave up 7 bases and V 5 bases, and 6 bases lay outside the gene matches. The germline CDR1 and CDR2 sequences are SNHLY and FYNNEI. The CDR3 DNA reads TGTGCCAGCAGTTTTCGACAGGGGGGCCAGCCCCAGCATTTT. Residues: CASSFRQGGQPQHF. The full variable domain, its missing parts supplied by reference TRBV2 and TRBJ1-5, is EPEVTQTPSHQVTQMGQEVILRCVPISNHLYFYWYRQILGQKVEFLVSFYNNEISEKSEIFDDQFSVERPDGSNFTLKIRSTKLEDSAMYFCASSFRQGGQPQHFGDGTRLSIL.

The chain has TRBV5-5 and TRBJ1-2; 7 nucleotides agree with TRBD1. The junction had 6 bases not matched to a gene; V was cut back by 0 bases and J by 4 bases. The CDR3 sequence is 15 residues long. The germline CDR1 and CDR2 sequences are SGHKS and YYEKEE (reference sequence). CDR3 sequence reads: CASSLATGVFYGYTF. CDR3 sequence (DNA): TGTGCCAGCAGCTTGGCTACAGGGGTTTTCTATGGCTACACCTTC.